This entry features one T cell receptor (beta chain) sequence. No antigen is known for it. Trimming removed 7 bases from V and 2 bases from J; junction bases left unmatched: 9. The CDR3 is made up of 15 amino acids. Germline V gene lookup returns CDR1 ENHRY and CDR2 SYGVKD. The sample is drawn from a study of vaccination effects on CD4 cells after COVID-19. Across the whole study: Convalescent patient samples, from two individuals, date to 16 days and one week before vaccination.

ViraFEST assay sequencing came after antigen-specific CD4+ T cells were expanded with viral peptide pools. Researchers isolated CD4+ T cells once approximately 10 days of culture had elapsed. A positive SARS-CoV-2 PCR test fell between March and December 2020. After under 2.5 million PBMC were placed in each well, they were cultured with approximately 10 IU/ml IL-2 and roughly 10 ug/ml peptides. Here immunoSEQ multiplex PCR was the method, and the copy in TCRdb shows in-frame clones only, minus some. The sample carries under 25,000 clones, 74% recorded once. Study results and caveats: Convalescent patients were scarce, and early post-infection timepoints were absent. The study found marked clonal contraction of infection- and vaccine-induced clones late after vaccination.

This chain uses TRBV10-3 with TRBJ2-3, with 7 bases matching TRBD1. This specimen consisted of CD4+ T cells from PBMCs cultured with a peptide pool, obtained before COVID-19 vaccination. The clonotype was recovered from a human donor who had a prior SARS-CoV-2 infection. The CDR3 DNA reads TGTGCCATCACCCCGAGGGGGCAGAACACAGATACGCAGTATTTT. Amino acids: CAITPRGQNTDTQYF.